These T cell receptor beta chains were read from a single sample in a study of cytomegalovirus exposure and HLA in healthy donors. The table came from immunoSEQ multiplex PCR; TCRdb's copy has only in-frame clones and leaves some out. The sample yields under 140,000 clones, roughly three quarters seen once. Source material: PBMCs. The receptors come from a man aged 25-45 years in good health and CMV-seropositive. CDR3s include the opening cysteine and the closing phenylalanine or tryptophan.

CDR3: CASSLGAGLGYGYTF
J: TRBJ1-2
V: TRBV7-9

CDR3: CASSQQGAQEKLFF
J: TRBJ1-4
V: TRBV27

CDR3: CASRVTGTGRYEQYF
J: TRBJ2-7
V: TRBV27

CDR3: CASSHGGRGYNEQFF
J: TRBJ2-1
V: TRBV27

CDR3: CASRPGVWGDGEQYF
J: TRBJ2-7
V: TRBV7-8

CDR3: CASSIGLAGWNEQFF
J: TRBJ2-1
V: TRBV19

CDR3: CASSLGGTRTQETQYF
J: TRBJ2-5
V: TRBV5-1

CDR3: CASSHWRGSTGELFF
J: TRBJ2-2
V: TRBV13

CDR3: CASSQTATTQETQYF
J: TRBJ2-5
V: TRBV5-5

CDR3: CASSKLNLGELFF
J: TRBJ2-2
V: TRBV13

CDR3: CASSATTGNQPQHF
J: TRBJ1-5
V: TRBV5-1

CDR3: CASSRSGGAFEQYF
J: TRBJ2-7
V: TRBV28

CDR3: CAISEDRAYEQYF
J: TRBJ2-7
V: TRBV10-3

CDR3: CASNRVGTEAFF
J: TRBJ1-1
V: TRBV21-1

CDR3: CASSFGGWAEAFF
J: TRBJ1-1
V: TRBV28

CDR3: CASSATGPDNEQFF
J: TRBJ2-1
V: TRBV13

CDR3: CASSPGHGDYEQYF
J: TRBJ2-7
V: TRBV5-1

CDR3: CASSDRTSGAPTPNTGELFF
J: TRBJ2-2
V: TRBV9

CDR3: CASSVDSPTADTQYF
J: TRBJ2-3
V: TRBV9

CDR3: CASRRADRVNSPLHF
J: TRBJ1-6
V: TRBV4-3

CDR3: CASSYSRGRTDTQYF
J: TRBJ2-3
V: TRBV6-6

CDR3: CASSSDSRYEQYF
J: TRBJ2-7
V: TRBV28

CDR3: CSSSPGLAGGSSYEQYF
J: TRBJ2-7
V: TRBV7-9

CDR3: CTSSQEGLAGVTGELFF
J: TRBJ2-2
V: TRBV1

CDR3: CASSVPGTTNTGELFF
J: TRBJ2-2
V: TRBV2

CDR3: CASSTEQGCYSNQPQHF
J: TRBJ1-5
V: TRBV21-1

CDR3: CASSQVGTLTDTQYF
J: TRBJ2-3
V: TRBV4-1

CDR3: CASSVDLAGSNNEQFF
J: TRBJ2-1
V: TRBV9

CDR3: CASSQPDRVDTEAFF
J: TRBJ1-1
V: TRBV4-1